Sequencing of this T cell receptor beta chain was carried out in a study of T cells in Graves' hyperthyroidism and ophthalmopathy. Uncontrolled infection, other autoimmune disease, pregnancy or lactation barred patients from enrollment. This clonotype was picked up many times. Its target is unknown. Study results and limitations: The blood repertoire included most of the expanded thyroid clonotypes above 0.001.

RNA transcripts were the template for amplifying TCR beta CDR3 regions. The TCR CDR3 first-round RT-PCR relied on the HTBI primer set. TCRdb used MiXCR to reprocess the multiplex PCR reads, holding one entry per CDR3 protein. This repertoire shows about 420,000 distinct CDR3 sequences, about an eighth found once; its top ten account for roughly 4.8%. Germline-derived CDR1 and CDR2 are MNHNS and SASEGT. This CDR3 comprises 14 residues. V gave up 6 bases and J gave up 0 bases, with 11 bases separating them. The sequence came from a woman younger than 30 with Graves' hyperthyroidism. The sequenced sample consisted of blood. This rearrangement joins TRBV6-1 to TRBJ1-1, with D possibly TRBD1 on 5 matching bases. CDR3 bases: TGTGCCAGCAGGACGACAGAGATGAACACTGAAGCTTTCTTT. Encoded protein: CASRTTEMNTEAFF.